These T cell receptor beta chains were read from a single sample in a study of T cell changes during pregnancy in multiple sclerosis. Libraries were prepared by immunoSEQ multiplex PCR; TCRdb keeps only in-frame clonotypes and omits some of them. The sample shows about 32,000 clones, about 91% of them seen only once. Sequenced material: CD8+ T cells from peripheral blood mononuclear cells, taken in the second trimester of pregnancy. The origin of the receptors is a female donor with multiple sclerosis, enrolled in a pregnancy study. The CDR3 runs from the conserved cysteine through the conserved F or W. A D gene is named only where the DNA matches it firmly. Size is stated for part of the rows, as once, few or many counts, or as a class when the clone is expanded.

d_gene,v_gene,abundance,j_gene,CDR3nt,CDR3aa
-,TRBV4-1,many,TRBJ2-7,TGCGCCAGCAGCCACGTCTCACGAGATTACGAGCAGTACTTC,CASSHVSRDYEQYF
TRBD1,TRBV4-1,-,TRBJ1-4,TGCGCCAGCAGCAAACCGGGACAGGGGTCTGAAAAACTGTTTTTT,CASSKPGQGSEKLFF
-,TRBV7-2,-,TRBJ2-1,TGTGCCAGCAGCTTTTACGAGGGAGTCTACAATGAGCAGTTCTTC,CASSFYEGVYNEQFF
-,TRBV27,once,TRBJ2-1,TGTGCCAGCAGTTTAAAGGGGCTAACCTACAATGAGCAGTTCTTC,CASSLKGLTYNEQFF
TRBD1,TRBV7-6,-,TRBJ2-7,TGTGCCAGCAGCCCCGGGACAGGGGGGCGCGAGCAGTACTTC,CASSPGTGGREQYF
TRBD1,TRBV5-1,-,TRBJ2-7,TGCGCCAGCAGCACCCGGGACAGCTACTACGAGCAGTACTTC,CASSTRDSYYEQYF
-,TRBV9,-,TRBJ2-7,TGTGCCAGCAGCGCCTGGGACAATACCTACGAGCAGTACTTC,CASSAWDNTYEQYF
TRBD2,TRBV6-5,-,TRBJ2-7,TGTGCCAGCAGCCCTGGGACTAGCGGGAGTTACGAGCAGTACTTC,CASSPGTSGSYEQYF
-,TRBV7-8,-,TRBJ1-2,TGTGCCAGCACCTCGAAGGGGGTTTTTCACTATGGCTACACCTTC,CASTSKGVFHYGYTF
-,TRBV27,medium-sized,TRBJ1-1,TGTGCCAGCAGTTTGGTGAGGGGGAGCACTGAAGCTTTCTTT,CASSLVRGSTEAFF
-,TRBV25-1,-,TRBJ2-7,TGTGCCAGCAGTGAATTCACGATGGGGGGCTCCTACGAGCAGTACTTC,CASSEFTMGGSYEQYF
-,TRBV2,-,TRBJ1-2,TGTGCCAGCAGTTCCCTGCCCGACGGGGGCTACACCTTC,CASSSLPDGGYTF
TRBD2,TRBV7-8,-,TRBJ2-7,TGTGCCAGCAGTGAGCCTTTTCGACTAGCGGGAGCCTCCTACGAGCAGTACTTC,CASSEPFRLAGASYEQYF
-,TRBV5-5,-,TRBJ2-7,TGTGCCAGCAGCTTCTCCCCCTCCTACGAGCAGTACTTC,CASSFSPSYEQYF
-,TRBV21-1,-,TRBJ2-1,TGTGCCAGCAGCAAGGTGACTGAATATTCCTACAATGAGCAGTTCTTC,CASSKVTEYSYNEQFF
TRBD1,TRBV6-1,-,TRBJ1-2,TGTGCCAGCAGCCCTACAGGGGGCTATGGCTACACCTTC,CASSPTGGYGYTF
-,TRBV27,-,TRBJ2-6,TGTGCCAGCAGTCCCACCCCCGGACACCGCTCTGGGGCCAACGTCCTGACTTTC,CASSPTPGHRSGANVLTF
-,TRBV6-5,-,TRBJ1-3,TGTGCCAGCGAGGAGGGAGACACCATATATTTT,CASEEGDTIYF
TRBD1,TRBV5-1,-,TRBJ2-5,TGCGCCAGCAGCGCCCGAGGGACAGTCCTGAGTCAAGAGACCCAGTACTTC,CASSARGTVLSQETQYF
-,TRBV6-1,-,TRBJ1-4,TGTGCCAGCAGTGAGGGGCCCGCGGAAAAACTGTTTTTT,CASSEGPAEKLFF
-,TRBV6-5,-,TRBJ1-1,TGTGCCAGCAGTTACAGGGGTATGAGCACTGAAGCTTTCTTT,CASSYRGMSTEAFF
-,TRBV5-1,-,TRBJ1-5,TGCGCCAGCAGGGAGGGGGGGGGAGTCGCCAATCAGCCCCAGCATTTT,CASREGGGVANQPQHF
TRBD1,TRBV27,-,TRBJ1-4,TGTGCCAGCATGCAAGGGGGCGGGGGGTCTAATGAAAAACTGTTTTTT,CASMQGGGGSNEKLFF
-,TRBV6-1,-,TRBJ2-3,TGTGCCAGCAGTGAAGAGGAACAGGGTTATACGCAGTATTTT,CASSEEEQGYTQYF
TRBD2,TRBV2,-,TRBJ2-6,TGTGCCAGCAATAGCGGGAAAGGCTCTGGGGCCAACGTCCTGACTTTC,CASNSGKGSGANVLTF
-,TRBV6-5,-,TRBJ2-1,TGTGCCAGCAGTTACTCGATCGCCGGAGTGTCGGATGAGCAGTTCTTC,CASSYSIAGVSDEQFF
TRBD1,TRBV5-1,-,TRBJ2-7,TGCGCCAGCAGCTACACAGGGGACTACGAGCAGTACTTC,CASSYTGDYEQYF
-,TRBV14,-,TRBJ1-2,TGTGCCAGCACCAATTCAGGGACTAACTATGGCTACACCTTC,CASTNSGTNYGYTF
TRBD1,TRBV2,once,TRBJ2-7,TGTGCCACTCTAAGAGGGGGCAGGGGCCCCAATAAGTCCTACGAGCAGTACTTC,CATLRGGRGPNKSYEQYF
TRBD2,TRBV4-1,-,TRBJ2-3,TGCGCCAGCAGCCAAGAAGCACTAGCGGGGTCCAGAGATACGCAGTATTTT,CASSQEALAGSRDTQYF
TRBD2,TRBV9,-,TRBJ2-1,TGTGCCAGCAGCGGTGGACTAGCGGGGGGGCTGTGGGAGCAGTTCTTC,CASSGGLAGGLWEQFF
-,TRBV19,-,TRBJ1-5,TGTGCCAGTAGGGGGGAGGATCAGCCCCAGCATTTT,CASRGEDQPQHF
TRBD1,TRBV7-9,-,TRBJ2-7,TGTGCCAGCAGCCCAAGACAGGGTTTCGAGCAGTACTTC,CASSPRQGFEQYF
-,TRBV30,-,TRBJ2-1,TGTGCCTGGAGTGTCGATGGGAGCTCCTACAATGAGCAGTTCTTC,CAWSVDGSSYNEQFF
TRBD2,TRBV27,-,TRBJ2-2,TGTGCCAGTGGCGGCGGGGGGTCAGAAAACGGGGAGCTGTTTTTT,CASGGGGSENGELFF
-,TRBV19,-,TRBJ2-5,TGTGCCAGTAGTATCTCCGGGACAAAAGGCCAAGAGACCCAGTACTTC,CASSISGTKGQETQYF
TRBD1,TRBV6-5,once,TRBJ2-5,TGTGCCAGCAGCCCCGGGACAGATGGATGGACCCAGTACTTC,CASSPGTDGWTQYF
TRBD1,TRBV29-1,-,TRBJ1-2,TGCAGCCTAGGACAGGGCCATGGCTACACCTTC,CSLGQGHGYTF
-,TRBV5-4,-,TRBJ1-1,TGTGCCAGCAGCTTGGCCGGGTCCGAAGCTTTCTTT,CASSLAGSEAFF
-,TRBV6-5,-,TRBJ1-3,TGTGCCAGCAGTTTGGGGGGGGGCAGGTCTGGAAACACCATATATTTT,CASSLGGGRSGNTIYF
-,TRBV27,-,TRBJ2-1,TGTGCCAGTTTGTCAGGATACAATGAGCAGTTCTTC,CASLSGYNEQFF
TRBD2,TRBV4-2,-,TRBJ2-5,TGTGCCACCCAAAGCACACTAGCGGGCCAAGAGACCCAGTACTTC,CATQSTLAGQETQYF
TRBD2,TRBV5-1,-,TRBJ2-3,TGCGCCAGCAGCTTGGAAACGGGAGGGCAGGGAGATACGCAGTATTTT,CASSLETGGQGDTQYF
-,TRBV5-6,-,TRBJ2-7,TGTGCCAGCAGCTACCAGCGGGAGCAGTACTTC,CASSYQREQYF
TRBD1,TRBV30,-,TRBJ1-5,TGTGCCTGGAGCAGGACAGGGAGCAATCAGCCCCAGCATTTT,CAWSRTGSNQPQHF
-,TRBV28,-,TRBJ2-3,TGTGCCAGCAGAACAGGGTCCGATACGCAGTATTTT,CASRTGSDTQYF
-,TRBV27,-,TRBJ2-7,TGTGCCAGCAGTTTGGTGAGGGCCCACGAGCAGTACTTC,CASSLVRAHEQYF
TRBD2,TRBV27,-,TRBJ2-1,TGTGCCAGCAGTCTCCAAGCGGGGAGCTCCTACAATGAGCAGTTCTTC,CASSLQAGSSYNEQFF
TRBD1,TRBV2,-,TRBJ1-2,TGTGCCAGCAGTGAAGGGACAGGGAGGGATGGCTACACCTTC,CASSEGTGRDGYTF
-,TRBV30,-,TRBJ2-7,TGTGCCTGGAGTTCCAGGGGAGGGTCCTACGAGCAGTACTTC,CAWSSRGGSYEQYF
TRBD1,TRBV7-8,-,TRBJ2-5,TGTGCCAGCAGACCTACCCGACAGGGACAAGAGACCCAGTACTTC,CASRPTRQGQETQYF
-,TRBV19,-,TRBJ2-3,TGTGCCAGTAGGCCCAACGCGGGATGGCCGACAGATACGCAGTATTTT,CASRPNAGWPTDTQYF